This T cell receptor beta chain emerged from a study of T cells in women clearing cervical HPV infection. As concerns this clone: The antigen remains undetermined. The CDR3 extends 3 residues past the end of the read, so its final part is completed from the germline J gene.

Study-level points and caveats: TRBV6-7 abundance was lower in cases than controls (roughly 0.11% versus 0.16%).

CDR1 is SGHVS, CDR2 FQNEAQ, per germline. The CDR3 covers 14 residues. Trimming cost V 6 bases and J 4 bases, with 16 bases left between them. Profiled with immunoSEQ multiplex PCR; TCRdb holds only in-frame clones, not every one. The specimen's table records some 41,000 clones. Sequencing used blood buffy coat. The receptor comes from a woman aged 18 to 75 with a cervical HPV16 infection that either progressed to CIN3+ or cleared (not recorded which). This chain uses TRBV7-8 with TRBJ2-7, with a weak D call TRBD2 (5 bases). The sequenced CDR3 bases are TGTGCCAGCAGTTCCACGCAGGAGGCTTACGAG. Its translation is CASSSTQEAYE. The full-length CDR3 reads as CASSSTQEAYEQYF.